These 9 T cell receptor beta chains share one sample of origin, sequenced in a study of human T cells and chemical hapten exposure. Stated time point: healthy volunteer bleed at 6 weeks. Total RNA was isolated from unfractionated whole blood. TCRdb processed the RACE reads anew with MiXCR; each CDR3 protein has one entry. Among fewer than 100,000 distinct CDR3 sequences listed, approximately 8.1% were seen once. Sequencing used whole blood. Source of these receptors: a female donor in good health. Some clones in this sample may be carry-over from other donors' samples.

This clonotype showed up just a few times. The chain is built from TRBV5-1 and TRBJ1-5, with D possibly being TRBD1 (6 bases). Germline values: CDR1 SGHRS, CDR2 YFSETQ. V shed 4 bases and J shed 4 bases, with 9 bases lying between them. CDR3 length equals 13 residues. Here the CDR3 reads CASSPDRNQPQHF. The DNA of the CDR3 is TGCGCCAGCAGCCCAGACAGGAATCAGCCCCAGCATTTT.

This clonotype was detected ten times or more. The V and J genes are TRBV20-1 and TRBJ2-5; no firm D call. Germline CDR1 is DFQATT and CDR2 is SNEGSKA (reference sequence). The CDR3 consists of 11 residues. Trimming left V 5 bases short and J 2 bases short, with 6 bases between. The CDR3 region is CSAHRQETQYF. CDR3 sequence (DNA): TGCAGTGCTCATCGTCAAGAGACCCAGTACTTC.

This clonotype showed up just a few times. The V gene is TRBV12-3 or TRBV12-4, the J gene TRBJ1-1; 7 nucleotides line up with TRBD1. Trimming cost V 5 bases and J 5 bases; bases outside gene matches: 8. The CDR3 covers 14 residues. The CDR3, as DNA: TGTGCCAGCAGTATCGGGACAGCGACGACTGAAGCTTTCTTT. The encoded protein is CASSIGTATTEAFF.

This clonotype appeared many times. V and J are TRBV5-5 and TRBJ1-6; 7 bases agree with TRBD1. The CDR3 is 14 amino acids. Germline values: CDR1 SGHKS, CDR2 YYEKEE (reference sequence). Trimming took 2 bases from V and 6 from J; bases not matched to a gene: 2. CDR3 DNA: TGTGCCAGCAGCTTACAGGGGTTTAATTCACCCCTCCACTTT. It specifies CASSLQGFNSPLHF.

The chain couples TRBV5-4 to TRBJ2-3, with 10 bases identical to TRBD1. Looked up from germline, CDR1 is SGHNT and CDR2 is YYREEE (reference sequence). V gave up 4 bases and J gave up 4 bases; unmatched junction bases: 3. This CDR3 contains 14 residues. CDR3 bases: TGTGCCAGCAGCCCAGGGACAGGGGCAGATACGCAGTATTTT. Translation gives CASSPGTGADTQYF.

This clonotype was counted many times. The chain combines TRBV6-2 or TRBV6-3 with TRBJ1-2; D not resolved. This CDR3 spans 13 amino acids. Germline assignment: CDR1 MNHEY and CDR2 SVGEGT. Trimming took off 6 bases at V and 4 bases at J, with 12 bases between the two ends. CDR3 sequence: CASSSTAGYGYTF. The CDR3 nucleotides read TGTGCCAGCAGCTCCACAGCGGGCTATGGCTACACCTTC.

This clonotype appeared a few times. This CDR3 is CSALSPLSTSVLSTDTQYF. The CDR3 coding sequence is TGCAGTGCCCTGTCCCCACTCTCGACTAGCGTACTTAGCACAGATACGCAGTATTTT. This chain links TRBV20-1 with TRBJ2-3; 8 positions agree with TRBD2. Trimming cost V 6 bases and J 0 bases; bases outside gene matches: 20. The CDR3 runs 19 residues. Germline values: CDR1 DFQATT, CDR2 SNEGSKA (reference sequence).

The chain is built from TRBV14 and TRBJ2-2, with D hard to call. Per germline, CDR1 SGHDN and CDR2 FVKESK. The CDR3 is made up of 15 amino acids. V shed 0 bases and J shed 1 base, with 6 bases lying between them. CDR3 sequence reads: CASSQDKQNTGELFF. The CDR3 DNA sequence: TGTGCCAGCAGCCAAGATAAACAGAACACCGGGGAGCTGTTTTTT.

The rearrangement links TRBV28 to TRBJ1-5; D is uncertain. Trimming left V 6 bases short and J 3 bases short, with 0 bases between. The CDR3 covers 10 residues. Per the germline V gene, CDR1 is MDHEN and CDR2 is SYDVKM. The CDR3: CASSNQPQHF. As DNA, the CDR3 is TGTGCCAGCAGCAATCAGCCCCAGCATTTT.